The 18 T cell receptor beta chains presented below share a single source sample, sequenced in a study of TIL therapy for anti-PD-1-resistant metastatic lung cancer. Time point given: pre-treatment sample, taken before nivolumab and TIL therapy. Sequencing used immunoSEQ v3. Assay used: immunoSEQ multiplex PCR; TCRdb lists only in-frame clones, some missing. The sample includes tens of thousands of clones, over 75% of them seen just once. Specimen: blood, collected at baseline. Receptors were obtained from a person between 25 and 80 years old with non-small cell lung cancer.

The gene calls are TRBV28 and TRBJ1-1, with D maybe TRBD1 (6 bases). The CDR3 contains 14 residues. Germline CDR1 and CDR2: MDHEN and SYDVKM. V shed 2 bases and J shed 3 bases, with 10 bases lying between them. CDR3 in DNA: TGTGCCAGCAGTTTAGCTGGGGGGCACACTGAAGCTTTCTTT. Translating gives CASSLAGGHTEAFF.

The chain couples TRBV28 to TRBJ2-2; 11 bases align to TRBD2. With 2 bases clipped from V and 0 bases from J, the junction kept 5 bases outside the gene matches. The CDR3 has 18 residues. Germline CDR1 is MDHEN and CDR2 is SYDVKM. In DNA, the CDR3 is TGTGCCAGCAGTTTACCGACTAGCGGGAACTCGAACACCGGGGAGCTGTTTTTT. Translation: CASSLPTSGNSNTGELFF.

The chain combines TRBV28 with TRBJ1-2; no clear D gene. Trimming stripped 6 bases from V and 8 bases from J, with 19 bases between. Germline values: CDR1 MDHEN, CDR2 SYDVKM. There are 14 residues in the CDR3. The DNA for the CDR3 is TGTGCCAGCAGCCTCCAGAGGATTAGACGGGGCTACACCTTC. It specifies CASSLQRIRRGYTF.

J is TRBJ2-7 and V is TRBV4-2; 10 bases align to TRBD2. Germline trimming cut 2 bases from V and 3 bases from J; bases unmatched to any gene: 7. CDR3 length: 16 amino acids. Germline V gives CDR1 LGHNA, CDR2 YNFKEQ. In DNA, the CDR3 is TGTGCCAGCAGCCAACCCCTAGCGGGGGTCGTCTACGAGCAGTACTTC. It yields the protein CASSQPLAGVVYEQYF.

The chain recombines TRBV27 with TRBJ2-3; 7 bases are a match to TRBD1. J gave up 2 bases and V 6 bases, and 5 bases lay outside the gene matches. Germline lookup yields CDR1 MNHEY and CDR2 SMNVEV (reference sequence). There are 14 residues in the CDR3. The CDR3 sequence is CASRGTAFTDTQYF. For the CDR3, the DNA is TGTGCCAGCAGGGGGACAGCGTTCACAGATACGCAGTATTTT.

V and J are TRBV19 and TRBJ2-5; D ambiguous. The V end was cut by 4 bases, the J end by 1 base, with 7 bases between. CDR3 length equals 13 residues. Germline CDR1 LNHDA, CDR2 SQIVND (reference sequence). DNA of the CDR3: TGTGCCAGTAGTAGTTGGAGCCAAGAGACCCAGTACTTC. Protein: CASSSWSQETQYF.

The chain's CDR3 is CASSLEVNTEAFF. The CDR3 nucleotides are TGCGCCAGCAGCTTGGAAGTGAACACTGAAGCTTTCTTT. The J gene is TRBJ1-1, the V gene TRBV5-1, with unresolved D. In germline, CDR1 is SGHRS, CDR2 YFSETQ. Trimming took 0 bases from V and 0 from J, leaving 3 bases between them. This CDR3 region has 13 residues.

This CDR3 reads CASSKREYEQYF. In DNA form, the CDR3 reads TGTGCCAGCAGTAAGAGGGAGTACGAGCAGTACTTC. The chain uses TRBV28 and TRBJ2-7, with a tentative D call TRBD2 (5 bases). Trimming pared 5 bases from V and 4 bases from J, leaving 9 bases between. CDR1 MDHEN and CDR2 SYDVKM come from the germline V gene. This CDR3 spans 12 amino acids.

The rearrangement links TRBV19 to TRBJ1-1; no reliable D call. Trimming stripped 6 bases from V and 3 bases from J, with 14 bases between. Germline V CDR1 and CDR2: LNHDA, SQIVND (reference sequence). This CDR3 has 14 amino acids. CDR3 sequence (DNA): TGTGCCAGTAGGGCCAGGACGTCGGACACTGAAGCTTTCTTT. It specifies CASRARTSDTEAFF.

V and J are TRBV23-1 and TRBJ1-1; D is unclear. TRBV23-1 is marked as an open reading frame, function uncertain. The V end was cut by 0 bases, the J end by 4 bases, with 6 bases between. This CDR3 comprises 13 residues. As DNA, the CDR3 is TGCGCCAGCAGTCAATCGTGGAGCACTGAAGCTTTCTTT. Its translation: CASSQSWSTEAFF.

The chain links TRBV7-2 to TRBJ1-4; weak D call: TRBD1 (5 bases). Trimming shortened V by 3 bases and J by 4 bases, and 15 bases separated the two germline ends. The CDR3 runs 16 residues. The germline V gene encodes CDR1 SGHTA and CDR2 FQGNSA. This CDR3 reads CASSFVGGGNNEKLFF. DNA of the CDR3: TGTGCCAGCAGCTTCGTGGGCGGGGGGAATAATGAAAAACTGTTTTTT. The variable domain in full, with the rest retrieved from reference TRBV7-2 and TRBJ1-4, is GAGVSQSPSNKVTEKGKDVELRCDPISGHTALYWYRQSLGQGLEFLIYFQGNSAPDKSGLPSDRFSAERTGGSVSTLTIQRTQQEDSAVYLCASSFVGGGNNEKLFFGSGTQLSVL.

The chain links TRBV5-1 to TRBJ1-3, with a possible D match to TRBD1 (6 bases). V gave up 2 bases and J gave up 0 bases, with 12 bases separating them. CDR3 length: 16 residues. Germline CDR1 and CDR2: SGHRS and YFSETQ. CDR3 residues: CASSLLGGDSGNTIYF. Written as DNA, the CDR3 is TGCGCCAGCAGCTTATTAGGGGGTGACTCTGGAAACACCATATATTTT.

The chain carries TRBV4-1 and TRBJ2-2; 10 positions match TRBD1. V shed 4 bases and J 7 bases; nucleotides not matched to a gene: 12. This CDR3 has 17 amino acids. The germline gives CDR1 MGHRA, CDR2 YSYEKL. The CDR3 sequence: CASSLVWGQGLFGELFF. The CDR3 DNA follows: TGCGCCAGCAGCCTAGTGTGGGGACAGGGGCTTTTCGGGGAGCTGTTTTTT.

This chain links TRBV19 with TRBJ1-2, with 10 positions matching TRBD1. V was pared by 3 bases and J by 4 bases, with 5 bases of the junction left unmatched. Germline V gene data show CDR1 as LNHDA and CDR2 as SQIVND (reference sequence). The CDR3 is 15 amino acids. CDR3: CASSIEGQGSYGYTF. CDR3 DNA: TGTGCCAGTAGTATCGAGGGACAGGGGAGCTATGGCTACACCTTC. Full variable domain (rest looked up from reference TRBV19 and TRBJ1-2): DGGITQSPKYLFRKEGQNVTLSCEQNLNHDAMYWYRQDPGQGLRLIYYSQIVNDFQKGDIAEGYSVSREKKESFPLTVTSAQKNPTAFYLCASSIEGQGSYGYTFGSGTRLTVV.

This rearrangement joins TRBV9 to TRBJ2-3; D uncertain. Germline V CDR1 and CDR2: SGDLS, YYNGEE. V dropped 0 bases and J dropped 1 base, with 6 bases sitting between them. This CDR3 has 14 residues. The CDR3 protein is CASSVEVRTDTQYF. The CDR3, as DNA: TGTGCCAGCAGCGTAGAGGTCCGCACAGATACGCAGTATTTT.

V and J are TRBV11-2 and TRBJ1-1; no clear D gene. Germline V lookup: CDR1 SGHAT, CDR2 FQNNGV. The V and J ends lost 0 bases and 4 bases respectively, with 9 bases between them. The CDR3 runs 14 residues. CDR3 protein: CASSLDRFGTEAFF. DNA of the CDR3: TGTGCCAGCAGCTTAGATAGGTTTGGCACTGAAGCTTTCTTT.

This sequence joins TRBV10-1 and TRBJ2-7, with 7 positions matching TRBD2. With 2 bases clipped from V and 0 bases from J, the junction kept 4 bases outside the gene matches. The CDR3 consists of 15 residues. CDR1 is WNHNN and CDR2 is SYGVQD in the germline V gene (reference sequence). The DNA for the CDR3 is TGCGCCAGCAGTGAGGCTGGCGGGAGCTCCTACGAGCAGTACTTC. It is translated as CASSEAGGSSYEQYF.

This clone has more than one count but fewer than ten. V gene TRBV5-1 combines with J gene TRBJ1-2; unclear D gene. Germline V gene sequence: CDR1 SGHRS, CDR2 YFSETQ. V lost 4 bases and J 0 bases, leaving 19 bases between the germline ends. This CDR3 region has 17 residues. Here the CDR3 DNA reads TGCGCCAGCAGCCTGACGAGTCAGACCCTTCCTAACTATGGCTACACCTTC. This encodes CASSLTSQTLPNYGYTF.